This record covers a single T cell receptor (beta chain). What it binds is not known. Germline V gene lookup returns CDR1 SGHDT and CDR2 YYEEEE. V dropped 4 bases and J dropped 5 bases, with 6 bases sitting between them. CDR3 size: 12 residues. This sample was taken from a study of CD8+ T cells in alopecia areata. Study-wide background: Twice a day, 5 to 10 mg of oral tofacitinib was administered to treated patients.

Whole-study results and caveats: Tofacitinib did not eliminate many expanded lesional clones from scalp or blood. Lesional scalp displayed greater clonality than normal scalp, most notably in alopecia totalis/universalis.

The authors extracted RNA and reverse transcribed it into cDNA as the sequencing template. Sequenced by immunoSEQ multiplex PCR; TCRdb stores in-frame clones only, minus some. There are about 250,000 clones in the sample; around three fifths occur only once, and 0.75% to 0.95% lies in the top ten. Indicated treatment: oral pan-JAK inhibitor, 5-10 mg twice daily. Peripheral blood samples and lesional scalp punch biopsies were obtained from alopecia areata patients. The clonotype originates from a human donor with alopecia areata. The rearrangement links TRBV5-6 to TRBJ1-4; D possibly corresponds to TRBD1 (5 bases). The sequences come from CD4+ T cells sorted from blood, collected between weeks 51 and 54, from a patient treated with tofacitinib. CDR3 DNA: TGTGCCAGCAGCAACAGGAATGAAAAACTGTTTTTT. Encoded protein: CASSNRNEKLFF.